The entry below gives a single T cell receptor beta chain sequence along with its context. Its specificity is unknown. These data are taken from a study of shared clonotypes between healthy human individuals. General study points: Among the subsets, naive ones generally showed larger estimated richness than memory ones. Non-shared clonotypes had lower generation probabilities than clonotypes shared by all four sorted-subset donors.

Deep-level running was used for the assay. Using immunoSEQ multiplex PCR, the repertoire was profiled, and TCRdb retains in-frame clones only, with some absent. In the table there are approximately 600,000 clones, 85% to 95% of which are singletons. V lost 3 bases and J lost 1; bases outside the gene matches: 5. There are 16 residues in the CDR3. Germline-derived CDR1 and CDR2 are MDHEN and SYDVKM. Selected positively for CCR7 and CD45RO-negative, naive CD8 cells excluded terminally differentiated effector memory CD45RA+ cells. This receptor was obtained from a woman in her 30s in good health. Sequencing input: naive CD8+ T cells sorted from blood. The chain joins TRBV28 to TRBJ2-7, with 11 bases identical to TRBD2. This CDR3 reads CASSLTLAGGSYEQYF. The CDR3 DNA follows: TGTGCCAGCAGTTTGACTCTAGCGGGAGGTTCCTACGAGCAGTACTTC.